The clone carrying this TCR beta chain was seen a few times. Antigen: not known. This CDR3 comprises 14 residues. CDR1 is MNHNY, CDR2 SVGAGI, per germline (reference sequence). V gave up 3 bases and J gave up 7 bases, with 10 bases separating them. This entry is derived from a study of cytomegalovirus exposure and HLA in healthy donors. Study-wide results and caveats: A later analysis reportedly found fewer N-insertions in an Asian-associated ancestry cluster than the roughly 670-donor mean. Highly shared variants forming one cluster were likely a sequencing artifact.

The PCR ran on 60 Vbeta and 13 Jbeta primers. The repertoire was sequenced with immunoSEQ multiplex PCR; TCRdb's copy has only in-frame clones and lacks some. Of 150,000 to 200,000 clones in the sample, 70% to 90% were seen once. V usage is TRBV6-6 and J usage is TRBJ1-6; D is uncertain. This sequence was found in a young woman in good health and CMV-seronegative. The sequenced sample was PBMCs. The CDR3 is CASSYSGSNSPLHF. The CDR3 DNA follows: TGTGCCAGCAGTTATTCCGGGAGCAATTCACCCCTCCACTTT.